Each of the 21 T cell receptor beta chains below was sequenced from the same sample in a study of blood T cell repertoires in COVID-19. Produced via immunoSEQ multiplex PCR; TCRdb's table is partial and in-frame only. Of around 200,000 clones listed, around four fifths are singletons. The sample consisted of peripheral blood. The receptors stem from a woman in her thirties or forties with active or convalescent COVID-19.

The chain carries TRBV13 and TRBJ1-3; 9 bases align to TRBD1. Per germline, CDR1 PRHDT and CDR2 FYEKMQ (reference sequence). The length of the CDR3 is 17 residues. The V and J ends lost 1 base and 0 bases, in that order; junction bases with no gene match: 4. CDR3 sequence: CASSLDRGRLSGNTIYF. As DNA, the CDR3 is TGTGCCAGCAGCTTAGACAGGGGGCGTCTCTCTGGAAACACCATATATTTT.

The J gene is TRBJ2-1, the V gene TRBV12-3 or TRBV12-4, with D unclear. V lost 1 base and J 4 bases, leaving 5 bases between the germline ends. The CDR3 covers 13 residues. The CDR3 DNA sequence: TGTGCCAGCAGTTTAGGACTGTACAATGAGCAGTTCTTC. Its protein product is CASSLGLYNEQFF.

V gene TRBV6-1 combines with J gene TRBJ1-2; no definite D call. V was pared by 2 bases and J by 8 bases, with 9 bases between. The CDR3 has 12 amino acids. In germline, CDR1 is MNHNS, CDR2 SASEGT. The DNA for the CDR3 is TGTGCCAGCAGTGAAAGGGAGGAGGGCTACACCTTC. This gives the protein CASSEREEGYTF.

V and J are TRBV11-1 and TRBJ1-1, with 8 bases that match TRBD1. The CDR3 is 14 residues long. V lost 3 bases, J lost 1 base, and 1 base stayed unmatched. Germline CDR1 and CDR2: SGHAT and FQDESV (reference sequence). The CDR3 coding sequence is TGTGCCAGCAGCTTCAGGGGGCAGAACACTGAAGCTTTCTTT. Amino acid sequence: CASSFRGQNTEAFF.

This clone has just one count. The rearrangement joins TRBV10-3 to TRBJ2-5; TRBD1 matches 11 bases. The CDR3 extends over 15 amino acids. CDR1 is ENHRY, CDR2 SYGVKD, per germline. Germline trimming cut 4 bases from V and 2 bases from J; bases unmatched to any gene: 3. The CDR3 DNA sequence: TGTGCCATCAGTGCGGGACAGGGGGTTCAAGAGACCCAGTACTTC. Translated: CAISAGQGVQETQYF.

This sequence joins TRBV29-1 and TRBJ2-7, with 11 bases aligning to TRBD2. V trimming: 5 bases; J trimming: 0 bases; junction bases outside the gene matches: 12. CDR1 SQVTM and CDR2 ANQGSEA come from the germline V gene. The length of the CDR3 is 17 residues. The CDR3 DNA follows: TGCAGCGTTTATGGCTTCGGGGGACTAGCGGTCTCCTACGAGCAGTACTTC. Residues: CSVYGFGGLAVSYEQYF.

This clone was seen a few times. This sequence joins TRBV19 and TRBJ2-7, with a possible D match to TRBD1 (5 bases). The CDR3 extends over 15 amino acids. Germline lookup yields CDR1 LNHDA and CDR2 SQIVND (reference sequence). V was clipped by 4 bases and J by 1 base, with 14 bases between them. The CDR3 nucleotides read TGTGCCAGTAGTACGACCGCGACAGTTTCCTACGAGCAGTACTTC. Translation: CASSTTATVSYEQYF.

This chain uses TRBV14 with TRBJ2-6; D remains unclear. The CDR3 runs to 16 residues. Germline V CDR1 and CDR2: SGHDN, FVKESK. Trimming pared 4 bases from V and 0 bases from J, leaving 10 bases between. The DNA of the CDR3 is TGTGCCAGCAGCCCCCTCGACTCCTCTGGGGCCAACGTCCTGACTTTC. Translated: CASSPLDSSGANVLTF.

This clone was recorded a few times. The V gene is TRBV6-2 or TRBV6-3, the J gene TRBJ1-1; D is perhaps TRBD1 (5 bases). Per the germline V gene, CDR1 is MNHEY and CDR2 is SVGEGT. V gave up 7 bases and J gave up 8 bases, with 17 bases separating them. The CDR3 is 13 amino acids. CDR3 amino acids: CASTPLAGPEAFF. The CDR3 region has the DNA TGTGCCAGCACCCCTCTGGCGGGGCCCGAAGCTTTCTTT.

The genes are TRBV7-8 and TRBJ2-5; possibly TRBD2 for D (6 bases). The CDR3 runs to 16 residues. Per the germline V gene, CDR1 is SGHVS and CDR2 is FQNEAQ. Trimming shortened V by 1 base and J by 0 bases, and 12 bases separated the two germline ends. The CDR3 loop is CASSLDEWGDQETQYF. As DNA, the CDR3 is TGTGCCAGCAGCTTAGATGAGTGGGGGGACCAAGAGACCCAGTACTTC.

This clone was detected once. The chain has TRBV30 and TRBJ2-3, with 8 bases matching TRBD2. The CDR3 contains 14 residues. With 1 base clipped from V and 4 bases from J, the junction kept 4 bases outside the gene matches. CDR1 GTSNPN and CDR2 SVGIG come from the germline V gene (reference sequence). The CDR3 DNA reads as TGTGCCTGGAGTGGGGTAGCGGGGTCAGATACGCAGTATTTT. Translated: CAWSGVAGSDTQYF.

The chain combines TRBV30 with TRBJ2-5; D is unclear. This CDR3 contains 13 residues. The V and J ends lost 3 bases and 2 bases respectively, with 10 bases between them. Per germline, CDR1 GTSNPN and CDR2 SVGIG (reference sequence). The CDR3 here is CAWSLIRQETQYF. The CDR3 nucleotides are TGTGCCTGGAGCCTGATCAGGCAAGAGACCCAGTACTTC.

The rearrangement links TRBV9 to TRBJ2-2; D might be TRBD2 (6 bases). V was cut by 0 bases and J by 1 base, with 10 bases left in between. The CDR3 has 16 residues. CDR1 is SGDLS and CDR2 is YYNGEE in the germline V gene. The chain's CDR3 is CASSVGDSMNTGELFF. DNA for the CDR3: TGTGCCAGCAGCGTAGGGGACTCTATGAACACCGGGGAGCTGTTTTTT.

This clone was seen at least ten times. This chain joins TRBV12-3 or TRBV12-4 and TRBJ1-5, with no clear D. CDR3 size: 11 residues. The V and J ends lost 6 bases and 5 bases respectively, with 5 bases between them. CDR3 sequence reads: CASSLDQPQHF. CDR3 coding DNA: TGTGCCAGCAGCCTAGATCAGCCCCAGCATTTT.

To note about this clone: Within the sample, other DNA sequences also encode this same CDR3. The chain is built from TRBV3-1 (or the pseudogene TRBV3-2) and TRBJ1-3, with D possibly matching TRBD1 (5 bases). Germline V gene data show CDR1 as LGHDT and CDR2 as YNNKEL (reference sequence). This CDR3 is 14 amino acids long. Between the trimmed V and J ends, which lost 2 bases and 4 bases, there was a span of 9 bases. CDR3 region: CASSQSGSGNTIYF. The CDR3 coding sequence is TGTGCCAGCAGCCAATCAGGGTCGGGAAACACCATATATTTT.

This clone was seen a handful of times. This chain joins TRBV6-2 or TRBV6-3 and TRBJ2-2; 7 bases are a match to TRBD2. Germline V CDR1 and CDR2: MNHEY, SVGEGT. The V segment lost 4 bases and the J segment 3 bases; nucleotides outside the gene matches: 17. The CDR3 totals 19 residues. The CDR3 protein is CASSSPRGVQEPYTGELFF. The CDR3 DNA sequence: TGTGCCAGCAGTTCACCCCGGGGGGTGCAGGAGCCCTACACCGGGGAGCTGTTTTTT.

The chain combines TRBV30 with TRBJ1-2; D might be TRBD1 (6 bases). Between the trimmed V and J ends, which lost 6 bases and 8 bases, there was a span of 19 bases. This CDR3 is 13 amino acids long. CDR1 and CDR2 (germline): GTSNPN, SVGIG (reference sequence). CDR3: CACMGGQLVGYTF. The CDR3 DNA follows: TGTGCCTGCATGGGGGGGCAGTTGGTAGGCTACACCTTC.

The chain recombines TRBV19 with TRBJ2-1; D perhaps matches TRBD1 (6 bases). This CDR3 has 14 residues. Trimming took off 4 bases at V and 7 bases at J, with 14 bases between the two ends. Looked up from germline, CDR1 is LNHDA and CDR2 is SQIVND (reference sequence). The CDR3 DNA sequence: TGTGCCAGTAGTACCCTCCGGGACAAGAATGAGCAGTTCTTC. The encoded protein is CASSTLRDKNEQFF.

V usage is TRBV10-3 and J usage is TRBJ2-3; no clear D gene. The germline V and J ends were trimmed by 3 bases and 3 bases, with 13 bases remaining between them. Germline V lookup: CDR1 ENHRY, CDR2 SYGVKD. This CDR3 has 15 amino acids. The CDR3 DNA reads TGTGCCATCAGTGACCCGGTTGGTGGTACAGATACGCAGTATTTT. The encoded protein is CAISDPVGGTDTQYF.

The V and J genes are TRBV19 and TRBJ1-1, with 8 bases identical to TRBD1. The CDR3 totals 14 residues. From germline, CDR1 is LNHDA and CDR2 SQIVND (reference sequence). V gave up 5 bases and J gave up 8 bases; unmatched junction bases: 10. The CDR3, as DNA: TGTGCCAGTAGTTCACCCAGGGGGCTCCGCGAAGCTTTCTTT. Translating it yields CASSSPRGLREAFF.

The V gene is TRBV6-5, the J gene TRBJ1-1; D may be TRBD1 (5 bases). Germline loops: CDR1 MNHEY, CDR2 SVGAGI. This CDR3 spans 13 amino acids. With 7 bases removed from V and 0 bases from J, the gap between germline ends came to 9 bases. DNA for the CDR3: TGTGCCAGCAAGCAGGGATTGAACACTGAAGCTTTCTTT. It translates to CASKQGLNTEAFF.